The 7 T cell receptor beta chains listed next were all sequenced from one sample in a study of cytomegalovirus exposure and HLA in healthy donors. Primers: 60 Vbeta forward and 13 Jbeta reverse. Sequencing was performed with immunoSEQ multiplex PCR; in TCRdb, only in-frame clones are kept and a portion is missing. The sample yields about 91,000 clones, 86% seen once. The sequencing sample was made of PBMCs. These receptors all stem from a man aged 25 to 45 in good health and CMV-seropositive.

The chain combines TRBV28 with TRBJ2-1, with 8 bases identical to TRBD2. J lost 4 bases, V lost 3 bases, and 8 bases had no gene match. The CDR3 is made up of 16 amino acids. Germline V CDR1 and CDR2: MDHEN, SYDVKM. This CDR3 reads CASSFPGLGGYNEQFF. The CDR3 DNA sequence: TGTGCCAGCAGTTTCCCGGGACTAGGAGGGTACAATGAGCAGTTCTTC.

The chain is built from TRBV21-1 and TRBJ2-7; the D segment call TRBD2 is taken from the table without a DNA check. TRBV21-1 is shown as a pseudogene. The CDR3 spans 15 residues. This chain's CDR3 is CASSTRADGGGEQYF. The CDR3, as DNA: TGTGCCAGCAGCACACGTGCAGACGGGGGGGGCGAGCAGTACTTC.

The DNA of the CDR3 is TGTGCCAGCAGTTTCAGGGGGAGCATAGTTTTTGAAGCTTTCTTT. This translates into CASSFRGSIVFEAFF. The chain is built from TRBV28 and TRBJ1-1; TRBD1 aligns across 7 bases. CDR1 is MDHEN, CDR2 SYDVKM, per germline. The CDR3 loop spans 15 amino acids. J lost 7 bases, V lost 3 bases, and 11 bases had no gene match.

This clone turned up a few times. CDR3 loop: CASGEGESTDTQYF. The CDR3 nucleotides read TGCGCCAGCGGCGAAGGTGAGAGCACAGATACGCAGTATTTT. The chain is built from TRBV4-1 and TRBJ2-3, with no clear D. Germline assignment: CDR1 MGHRA and CDR2 YSYEKL. Trimming cost V 8 bases and J 0 bases, with 12 bases left between them. This CDR3 spans 14 amino acids.

This clone was recorded only once. CDR3 DNA sequence: TGTGCCACCTACAGCCTAGCTCCACGAGAGCAGTTCTTC. Translating it yields CATYSLAPREQFF. The chain has TRBV27 and TRBJ2-1; the D gene is possibly TRBD2 (5 bases). This CDR3 has 13 amino acids. Germline-derived CDR1 and CDR2 are MNHEY and SMNVEV (reference sequence). The V end was cut by 10 bases, the J end by 10 bases, with 20 bases between.

The chain joins TRBV2 to TRBJ2-1, with 9 positions matching TRBD1. The germline V gene has CDR1 SNHLY and CDR2 FYNNEI. The CDR3 loop spans 14 amino acids. V shed 4 bases, J shed 7 bases, and the junction held 5 bases outside the gene matches. CDR3 sequence (DNA): TGTGCCAGCAGTGTACAGGGGGCGCGGAATGAGCAGTTCTTC. Encoded protein: CASSVQGARNEQFF.

V gene TRBV9 combines with J gene TRBJ2-1, with 8 positions matching TRBD2. CDR3 length: 16 amino acids. Germline trimming cut 4 bases from V and 0 bases from J; bases unmatched to any gene: 6. Germline V gene data show CDR1 as SGDLS and CDR2 as YYNGEE. DNA for the CDR3: TGTGCCAGCAGCCGGGAGGGATTATACTCCTACAATGAGCAGTTCTTC. Protein sequence: CASSREGLYSYNEQFF. Combining the CDR3 with reference TRBV9 and TRBJ2-1 gives the whole variable domain DSGVTQTPKHLITATGQRVTLRCSPRSGDLSVYWYQQSLDQGLQFLIQYYNGEERAKGNILERFSAQQFPDLHSELNLSSLELGDSALYFCASSREGLYSYNEQFFGPGTRLTVL.